This T cell receptor beta chain emerged from a study of T cells after yellow fever vaccination. Overall study results and limits: Contaminants from the bulk population, in the form of abundant clonotypes, could be found in FACS-sorted repertoires. Peaking faster, on day 5 versus 15, the secondary response was nonetheless weaker.

Turning to this clonotype: What it binds is unknown.

J was trimmed by 0 bases and V by 4 bases; bases with no gene match: 20. The CDR3 is 21 amino acids. CDR1 and CDR2 (germline): SGHVS, FQNEAQ. Conversion of TCR transcripts into cDNA relied on 5'RACE template switching, which added a universal primer site and UMIs. TCRdb recomputed calls from the 5' RACE reads with MiXCR, one row per CDR3 protein. Among 100,000 to 150,000 distinct CDR3 sequences listed, approximately 14% were seen once. The clonotype originates from a man aged 18-30 years who received the YFV17D yellow fever vaccine. The J gene is TRBJ2-1, the V gene TRBV7-8, with 8 nucleotides matching TRBD2. Sequences were derived from CD8+ T cells sorted from PBMCs, sampled 5 days after the yellow fever booster vaccination. CDR3 loop: CASSSSHRRSGGGSSYNEQFF. Here the CDR3 DNA reads TGTGCCAGCAGCTCCTCCCACCGTCGATCAGGCGGGGGGAGCTCCTACAATGAGCAGTTCTTC.